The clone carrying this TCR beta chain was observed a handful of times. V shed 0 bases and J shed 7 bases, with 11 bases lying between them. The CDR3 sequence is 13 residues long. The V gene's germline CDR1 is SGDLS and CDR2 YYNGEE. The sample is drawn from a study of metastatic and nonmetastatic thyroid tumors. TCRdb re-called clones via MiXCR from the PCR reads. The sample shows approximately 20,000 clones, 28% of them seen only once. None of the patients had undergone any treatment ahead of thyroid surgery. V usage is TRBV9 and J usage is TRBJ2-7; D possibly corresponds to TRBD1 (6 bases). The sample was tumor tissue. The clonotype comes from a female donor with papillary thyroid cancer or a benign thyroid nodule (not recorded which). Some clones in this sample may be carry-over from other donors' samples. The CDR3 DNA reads TGTGCCAGCAGCGTAGGGGCAGGGGCTGAGCAGTACTTC. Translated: CASSVGAGAEQYF.